The 29 T cell receptor beta chains presented below share a single source sample, sequenced in a study of shared clonotypes between healthy human individuals. Only in-frame clones appear in the TCRdb table, and some are missing; sequencing was by immunoSEQ multiplex PCR. The sample yields about 110,000 clones, roughly two thirds seen once. Sample: memory CD8+ T cells sorted from blood. Subset described: CD45RO+ cells pooled with CCR7-negative TemRA cells. These receptors were taken from a woman in her twenties or thirties in good health.

The chain couples TRBV4-2 to TRBJ2-7, with TRBD1 matching over 8 bases. The CDR3 is 15 residues long. The germline V gene encodes CDR1 LGHNA and CDR2 YNFKEQ. The V and J ends lost 5 bases and 3 bases, in that order; junction bases with no gene match: 9. The CDR3: CASSFRQGQFYEQYF. CDR3 nucleotides: TGTGCCAGCAGCTTTAGACAGGGGCAATTCTACGAGCAGTACTTC.

The rearrangement links TRBV10-3 to TRBJ2-2, with a tentative D call TRBD2 (5 bases). The CDR3 is 17 amino acids. CDR1 and CDR2 (germline): ENHRY, SYGVKD. The ends were cut back, 0 bases at V and 4 bases at J, with 15 bases in the middle. The chain's CDR3 is CAISESSGISVTGELFF. As DNA, the CDR3 is TGTGCCATCAGTGAGTCGTCCGGGATAAGTGTCACCGGGGAGCTGTTTTTT.

V is TRBV14 and J is TRBJ2-1; TRBD2 matches at 9 bases. CDR1 is SGHDN, CDR2 FVKESK, per germline. V lost 5 bases to trimming and J lost 5 bases; unmatched junction nucleotides: 7. The CDR3 has 15 residues. The CDR3 coding sequence is TGTGCCAGCAGCTACTCTAGCGGGAATAACAATGAGCAGTTCTTC. It specifies CASSYSSGNNNEQFF.

The chain carries TRBV27 and TRBJ1-5; 8 nucleotides match TRBD1. The length of the CDR3 is 13 residues. V lost 8 bases, J lost 5 bases, and 5 bases stayed unmatched. Germline-derived CDR1 and CDR2 are MNHEY and SMNVEV (reference sequence). The CDR3 protein is CASRQGRYQPQHF. The CDR3 bases are TGTGCCAGCCGACAGGGGAGATATCAGCCCCAGCATTTT.

This clone was found a few times. This chain uses TRBV5-4 with TRBJ2-1, with D perhaps being TRBD1 or TRBD2 (5 bases each). V lost 1 base, J lost 10 bases, and 12 bases lay in between. The CDR3 contains 13 residues. Germline V gene sequence: CDR1 SGHNT, CDR2 YYREEE (reference sequence). The CDR3 is CASSLMRGVEQFF. CDR3 nucleotide sequence: TGTGCCAGCAGCTTGATGAGAGGGGTAGAGCAGTTCTTC. Using reference TRBV5-4 and TRBJ2-1 for the parts outside the CDR3, the full variable domain is ETGVTQSPTHLIKTRGQQVTLRCSSQSGHNTVSWYQQALGQGPQFIFQYYREEENGRGNFPPRFSGLQFPNYSSELNVNALELDDSALYLCASSLMRGVEQFFGPGTRLTVL.

This clone is a singleton in its sample. The sample carries other DNA sequences with the same CDR3. The J gene is TRBJ1-1, the V gene TRBV9; D unclear. The V end lost 0 bases, the J end lost 5 bases, and 8 bases lay between the germline ends. CDR3 length equals 13 residues. Germline V gives CDR1 SGDLS, CDR2 YYNGEE. For the CDR3, the DNA is TGTGCCAGCAGCGTAGCATGGGGAACTGAAGCTTTCTTT. Encoded protein: CASSVAWGTEAFF.

Here the CDR3 reads CASRKKYSYEQYF. The CDR3 nucleotides read TGTGCCAGCCGAAAGAAGTACTCCTACGAGCAGTACTTC. The genes are TRBV7-9 and TRBJ2-7; D is undetermined. There are 13 residues in the CDR3. Between the trimmed V and J ends, which lost 8 bases and 0 bases, there was a span of 11 bases. Germline CDR1 and CDR2: SEHNR and FQNEAQ (reference sequence).

The gene calls are TRBV29-1 and TRBJ2-7; 9 nucleotides agree with TRBD1. The CDR3 spans 13 residues. The V and J ends lost 5 bases and 3 bases, in that order; junction bases with no gene match: 5. CDR1 and CDR2 (germline): SQVTM, ANQGSEA. The CDR3 sequence is CSVKTGGFYEQYF. CDR3 nucleotides: TGCAGCGTTAAGACAGGGGGGTTCTACGAGCAGTACTTC.

The chain employs TRBV7-9 and TRBJ2-7; maybe TRBD1 (5 bases). Germline CDR1 SEHNR, CDR2 FQNEAQ (reference sequence). The CDR3 spans 16 residues. Trimming stripped 5 bases from V and 2 bases from J, with 19 bases between. Here the CDR3 reads CASSARLGAKAYEQYF. CDR3 DNA sequence: TGTGCCAGCAGCGCGAGGCTAGGGGCTAAAGCCTACGAGCAGTACTTC.

This rearrangement joins TRBV6-1 to TRBJ2-5; TRBD1 is a possible D gene (6 bases). V shed 4 bases and J shed 2 bases, with 20 bases lying between them. Germline CDR1 and CDR2: MNHNS and SASEGT. The CDR3 is 17 amino acids. In DNA form, the CDR3 reads TGTGCCAGCAGTGGACACAGGACAGCGTGGGGGCAAGAGACCCAGTACTTC. It specifies CASSGHRTAWGQETQYF.

V usage is TRBV5-8 and J usage is TRBJ1-3; TRBD1 matches at 10 bases. With 4 bases clipped from V and 3 bases from J, the junction kept 7 bases outside the gene matches. Germline V gene data show CDR1 as SGHTS and CDR2 as YDEGEE. The CDR3 is 16 amino acids. The CDR3 DNA is TGTGCCAGCAGCCAGGCCCGGGACAGGGGTGGAAACACCATATATTTT. This translates into CASSQARDRGGNTIYF.

The rearrangement joins TRBV28 to TRBJ1-3; TRBD1 matches at 7 bases. CDR1 is MDHEN and CDR2 is SYDVKM in the germline V gene. The CDR3 is 16 residues long. After removal of 2 bases from V and 4 bases from J, the junction contained 8 bases not matched to a gene. This CDR3 reads CASSLTGDLEGNTIYF. The CDR3 nucleotides read TGTGCCAGCAGTTTAACAGGGGATTTAGAGGGAAACACCATATATTTT.

The chain is built from TRBV19 and TRBJ2-2, with TRBD1 matching 10 bases. Germline values: CDR1 LNHDA, CDR2 SQIVND (reference sequence). This CDR3 comprises 14 residues. V dropped 7 bases and J dropped 6; count of bases not matched to a gene: 5. The CDR3 protein is CASTGDRGSGELFF. The CDR3 DNA reads TGTGCCAGTACCGGGGACAGGGGTTCCGGGGAGCTGTTTTTT. The variable domain in full, completed from reference TRBV19 and TRBJ2-2, reads DGGITQSPKYLFRKEGQNVTLSCEQNLNHDAMYWYRQDPGQGLRLIYYSQIVNDFQKGDIAEGYSVSREKKESFPLTVTSAQKNPTAFYLCASTGDRGSGELFFGEGSRLTVL.

This clone has only one observation. The genes are TRBV6-1 and TRBJ2-6; D gene unclear. Trimming took 8 bases from V and 0 from J, leaving 11 bases between them. Germline V gene sequence: CDR1 MNHNS, CDR2 SASEGT. The length of the CDR3 is 15 residues. The CDR3 is CASAQAISGANVLTF. The CDR3 coding sequence is TGTGCCAGCGCGCAAGCGATCTCTGGGGCCAACGTCCTGACTTTC.

A few counts support this clone. The chain combines TRBV6-5 with TRBJ2-6; TRBD2 is a possible D gene (5 bases). The CDR3 loop spans 16 amino acids. The germline V gene has CDR1 MNHEY and CDR2 SVGAGI. The V and J ends lost 1 base and 1 base respectively, with 8 bases between them. In DNA form, the CDR3 reads TGTGCCAGCAGTTACTTTGAGGGTTCTGGGGCCAACGTCCTGACTTTC. Translating gives CASSYFEGSGANVLTF.

V and J are TRBV23-1 and TRBJ2-3, with TRBD2 matching 12 bases. TRBV23-1 falls under the ORF class, with uncertain function. CDR3 length: 18 residues. With 3 bases clipped from V and 4 bases from J, the junction kept 11 bases outside the gene matches. CDR3 nucleotides: TGCGCCAGCAGTCAGTGGCTAGCGGGAGGGCCGTTCGCAGATACGCAGTATTTT. Its protein product is CASSQWLAGGPFADTQYF.

This chain links TRBV6-6 with TRBJ1-2; 8 bases are a match to TRBD1. The CDR3 length is 15 residues. V shed 10 bases, J shed 6 bases, and the junction held 16 bases outside the gene matches. Germline V CDR1 and CDR2: MNHNY, SVGAGI (reference sequence). Here the CDR3 reads CAIGTTRTGTHGYTF. The CDR3 DNA follows: TGTGCCATTGGAACTACCCGGACAGGGACCCATGGCTACACCTTC.

Of note for this clone: A read error may explain this, as a much larger clone is one base away. Other nucleotide sequences in the sample specify the same CDR3. This sequence joins TRBV7-9 and TRBJ2-5, with 7 bases lining up with TRBD2. The J call may be faulty, since TRBJ2-7 better matches the DNA end. Looked up from germline, CDR1 is SEHNR and CDR2 is FQNEAQ (reference sequence). This CDR3 has 14 amino acids. The chain's CDR3 is CASSSRDYTYEQYF. CDR3 nucleotide sequence: TGTGCCAGCAGCTCCCGGGACTATACCTACGAGCAGTACTTC.

The chain joins TRBV7-9 to TRBJ1-1, with D uncertain. Germline-derived CDR1 and CDR2 are SEHNR and FQNEAQ (reference sequence). Trimming removed 3 bases at V and 3 bases at J, with 5 bases between. The CDR3 has 12 amino acids. For the CDR3, the DNA is TGTGCCAGCAGCTTCATGGACACTGAAGCTTTCTTT. Amino acid sequence: CASSFMDTEAFF.

The chain recombines TRBV16 with TRBJ1-1; D not certain. Between the trimmed V and J ends, which lost 4 bases and 6 bases, there was a span of 18 bases. CDR3 length equals 15 residues. The germline V gene encodes CDR1 KGHSY and CDR2 FQNENV. CDR3: CASSPFLSKSAEAFF. The CDR3 region has the DNA TGTGCCAGCAGCCCCTTCCTAAGCAAGTCTGCTGAAGCTTTCTTT. Combining the CDR3 with reference TRBV16 and TRBJ1-1 gives the whole variable domain GEEVAQTPKHLVRGEGQKAKLYCAPIKGHSYVFWYQQVLKNEFKFLISFQNENVFDETGMPKERFSAKCLPNSPCSLEIQATKLEDSAVYFCASSPFLSKSAEAFFGQGTRLTVV.

This clone was seen at least ten times. The chain is built from TRBV23-1 and TRBJ1-1, with unresolved D. TRBV23-1 is recorded as an ORF, its role being uncertain. Trimming removed 3 bases at V and 1 base at J, with 6 bases between. The CDR3 extends over 13 amino acids. The CDR3 sequence: CASSHPTNTEAFF. The CDR3 region has the DNA TGCGCCAGCAGTCACCCGACGAACACTGAAGCTTTCTTT.

The rearrangement links TRBV6-4 to TRBJ2-1, with a possible D match to TRBD1 (5 bases). Germline CDR1 and CDR2: MRHNA and SNTAGT. This CDR3 is 13 amino acids long. V gave up 3 bases and J gave up 5 bases, with 8 bases separating them. The CDR3 region is CASSDTGNNEQFF. CDR3 DNA sequence: TGTGCCAGCAGTGATACAGGAAACAATGAGCAGTTCTTC.

The CDR3 region is CASSEGTSGNHEQYF. The CDR3 DNA sequence: TGTGCCAGCAGTGAGGGGACTAGCGGGAATCACGAGCAGTACTTC. The V gene is TRBV25-1, the J gene TRBJ2-7; 13 bases match TRBD2. The J segment lost 5 bases and the V segment lost 3 bases, leaving 4 bases of the junction unmatched. The CDR3 is 15 amino acids. Looked up from germline, CDR1 is MGHDK and CDR2 is SYGVNS.

The V gene is TRBV7-2, the J gene TRBJ1-1; 10 positions agree with TRBD1. The germline V gene has CDR1 SGHTA and CDR2 FQGNSA. This CDR3 is built from 14 residues. Trimming removed 5 bases from V and 1 base from J; junction bases left unmatched: 1. In nucleotides, the CDR3 is TGTGCCAGCAGCGGGGACAGGGGGAACACTGAAGCTTTCTTT. The encoded protein is CASSGDRGNTEAFF.

This chain links TRBV5-4 with TRBJ2-1; perhaps TRBD1 as D (7 bases). This CDR3 is built from 14 residues. Trimming took off 5 bases at V and 6 bases at J, with 15 bases between the two ends. In germline, CDR1 is SGHNT, CDR2 YYREEE (reference sequence). This CDR3 reads CASSWRGQRNEQFF. CDR3 in DNA: TGTGCCAGCAGTTGGAGGGGACAGCGCAATGAGCAGTTCTTC.

The chain employs TRBV5-1 and TRBJ2-1, with 7 bases matching TRBD2. The CDR3 has 15 amino acids. The germline gives CDR1 SGHRS, CDR2 YFSETQ. Trimming cost V 6 bases and J 5 bases; bases outside gene matches: 11. Here the CDR3 DNA reads TGCGCCAGCAACCGAGCGGGATTCGTAAACAATGAGCAGTTCTTC. Translating it yields CASNRAGFVNNEQFF.

The CDR3 DNA follows: TGTGCCAGCTCACCCCCCCCTTCGGGAGGGGGGTTCGACAATGAGCAGTTCTTC. Its translation is CASSPPPSGGGFDNEQFF. This chain uses TRBV18 with TRBJ2-1; TRBD2 aligns across 8 bases. Germline CDR1 reads KGHSH; CDR2 reads LQKENI. After removal of 3 bases from V and 5 bases from J, the junction contained 15 bases not matched to a gene. The CDR3 length is 18 residues.

The V and J genes are TRBV28 and TRBJ2-5; 12 nucleotides match TRBD2. The last part of the DNA fits TRBJ2-7 better; the J call may be wrong. The germline CDR1 and CDR2 sequences are MDHEN and SYDVKM. CDR3 length: 16 amino acids. The CDR3 loop reads CASSWGLAGQTYEQYF. CDR3 bases: TGTGCCAGCAGTTGGGGACTAGCGGGCCAGACCTACGAGCAGTACTTC.

This chain uses TRBV18 with TRBJ1-2; no clear D gene. Germline-derived CDR1 and CDR2 are KGHSH and LQKENI. This CDR3 is 15 amino acids long. The V gene lost 1 base and the J gene lost 8 bases, with 17 bases spanning the gap. The CDR3 region is CASSPRFSTTRGYTF. In DNA form, the CDR3 reads TGTGCCAGCTCACCACGGTTCAGTACTACTAGGGGCTACACCTTC.